This entry features one T cell receptor beta chain sequence. Its antigen is as yet unknown. The CDR3 runs 17 residues. V lost 5 bases to trimming and J lost 7 bases, with 21 bases between them. Germline CDR1 SGHVS, CDR2 FQNEAQ. This sample was taken from a study of T cell responses to AZD1222 COVID-19 vaccine. Findings of the study overall: Within unmutated variant regions lay the reported targets of nearly half of spike-specific TCRs.

Sequencing was performed with immunoSEQ multiplex PCR; in TCRdb, only in-frame clones are kept and a portion is missing. The table has roughly 180,000 clones, 92% seen once. Pooling was applied to second doses at about 4 or about 12 weeks. Sequences were derived from peripheral blood, sampled 28 days after the second AZD1222 dose. V and J are TRBV7-8 and TRBJ1-6; a possible D gene is TRBD1 (5 bases). The clonotype originates from an adult who received the AZD1222 COVID-19 vaccine. The CDR3: CASSLPPGPIMNSPLHF. CDR3 nucleotides: TGTGCCAGCAGCCTCCCCCCGGGGCCTATCATGAATTCACCCCTCCACTTT.